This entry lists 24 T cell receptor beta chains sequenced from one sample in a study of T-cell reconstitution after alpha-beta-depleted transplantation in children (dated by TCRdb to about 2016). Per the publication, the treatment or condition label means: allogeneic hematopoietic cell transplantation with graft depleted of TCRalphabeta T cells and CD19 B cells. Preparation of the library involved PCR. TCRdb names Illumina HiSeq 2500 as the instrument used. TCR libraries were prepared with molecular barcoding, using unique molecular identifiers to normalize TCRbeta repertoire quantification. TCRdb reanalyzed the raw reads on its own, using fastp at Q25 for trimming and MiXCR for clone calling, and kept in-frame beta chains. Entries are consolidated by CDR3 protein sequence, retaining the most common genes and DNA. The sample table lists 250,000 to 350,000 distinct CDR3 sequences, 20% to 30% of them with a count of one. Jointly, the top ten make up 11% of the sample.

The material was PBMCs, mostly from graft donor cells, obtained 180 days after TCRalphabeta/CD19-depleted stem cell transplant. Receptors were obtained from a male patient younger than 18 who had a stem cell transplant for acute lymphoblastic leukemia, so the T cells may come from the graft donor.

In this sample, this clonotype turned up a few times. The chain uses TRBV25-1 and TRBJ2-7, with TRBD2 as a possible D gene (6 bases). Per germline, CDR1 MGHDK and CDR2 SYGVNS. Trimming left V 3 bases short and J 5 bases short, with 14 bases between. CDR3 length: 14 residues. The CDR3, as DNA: TGTGCCAGCAGTGATGGGGCGGGAAGTGACGAGCAGTACTTC. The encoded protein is CASSDGAGSDEQYF.

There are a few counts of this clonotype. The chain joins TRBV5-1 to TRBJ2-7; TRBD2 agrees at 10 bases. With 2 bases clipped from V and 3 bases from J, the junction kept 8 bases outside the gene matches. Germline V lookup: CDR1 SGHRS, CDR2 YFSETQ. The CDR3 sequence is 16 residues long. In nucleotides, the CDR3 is TGCGCCAGCAGCTTTAGGGCTAGCGGGAGTTTCTACGAGCAGTACTTC. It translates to CASSFRASGSFYEQYF.

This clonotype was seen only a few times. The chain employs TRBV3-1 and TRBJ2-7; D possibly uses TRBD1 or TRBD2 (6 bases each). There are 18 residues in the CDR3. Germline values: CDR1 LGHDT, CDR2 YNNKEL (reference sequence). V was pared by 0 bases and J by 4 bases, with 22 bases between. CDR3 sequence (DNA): TGTGCCAGCAGCCAAGATCCAGGGGCCGGGAGAAAAAGGTACGAGCAGTACTTC. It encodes CASSQDPGAGRKRYEQYF.

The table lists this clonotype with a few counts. The CDR3 protein is CASSYSPANYGYTF. The CDR3 nucleotides read TGTGCCAGCAGTTACAGTCCAGCTAACTATGGCTACACCTTC. The J gene is TRBJ1-2, the V gene TRBV6-5, with D hard to call. CDR3 size: 14 residues. Trimming left V 2 bases short and J 0 bases short, with 7 bases between. Germline V gene data show CDR1 as MNHEY and CDR2 as SVGAGI.

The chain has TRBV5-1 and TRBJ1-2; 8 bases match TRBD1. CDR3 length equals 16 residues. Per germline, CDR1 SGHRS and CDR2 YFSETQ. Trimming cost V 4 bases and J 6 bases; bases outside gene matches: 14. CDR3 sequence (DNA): TGCGCCAGCAGCGCGAACAGGGGGGTCTTGAGAAATGGCTACACCTTC. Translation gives CASSANRGVLRNGYTF.

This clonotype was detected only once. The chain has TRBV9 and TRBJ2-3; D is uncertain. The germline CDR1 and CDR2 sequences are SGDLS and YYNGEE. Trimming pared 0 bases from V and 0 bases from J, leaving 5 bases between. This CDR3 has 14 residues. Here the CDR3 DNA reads TGTGCCAGCAGCGTAGTCAGTAGCACAGATACGCAGTATTTT. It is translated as CASSVVSSTDTQYF.

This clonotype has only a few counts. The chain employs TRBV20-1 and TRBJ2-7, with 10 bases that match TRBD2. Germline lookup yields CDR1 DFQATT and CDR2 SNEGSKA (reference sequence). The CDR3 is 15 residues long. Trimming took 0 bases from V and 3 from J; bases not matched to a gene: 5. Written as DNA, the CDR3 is TGCAGTGCTAGAGATTGGTCTAGCGGGAGCTACGAGCAGTACTTC. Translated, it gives CSARDWSSGSYEQYF.

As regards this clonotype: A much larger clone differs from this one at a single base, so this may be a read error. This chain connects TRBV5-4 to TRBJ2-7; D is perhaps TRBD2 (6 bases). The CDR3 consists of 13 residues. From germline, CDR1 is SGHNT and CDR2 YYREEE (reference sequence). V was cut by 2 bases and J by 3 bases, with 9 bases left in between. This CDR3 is CASSFGTLYEQYF. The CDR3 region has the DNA TGTGCCAGCAGCTTCGGGACTCTCTACGAGCAGTACTTC.

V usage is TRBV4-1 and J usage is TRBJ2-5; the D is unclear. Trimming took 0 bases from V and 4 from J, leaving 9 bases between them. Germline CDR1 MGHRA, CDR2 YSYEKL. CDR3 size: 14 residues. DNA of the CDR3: TGCGCCAGCAGCCAAGAAACTACCGTAGAGACCCAGTACTTC. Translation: CASSQETTVETQYF.

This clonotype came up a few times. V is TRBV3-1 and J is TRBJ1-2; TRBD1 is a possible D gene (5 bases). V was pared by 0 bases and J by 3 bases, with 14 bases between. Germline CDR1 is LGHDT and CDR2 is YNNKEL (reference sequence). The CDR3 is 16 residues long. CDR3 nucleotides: TGTGCCAGCAGCCAAGATCGGGGGTTAGGGGACTATGGCTACACCTTC. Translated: CASSQDRGLGDYGYTF.

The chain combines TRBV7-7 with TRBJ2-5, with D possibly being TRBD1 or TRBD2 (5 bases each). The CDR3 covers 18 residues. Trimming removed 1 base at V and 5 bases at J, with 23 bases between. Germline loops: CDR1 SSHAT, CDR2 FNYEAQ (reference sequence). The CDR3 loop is CASSLDSISDGTQETQYF. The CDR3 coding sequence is TGTGCCAGCAGCTTAGATAGTATTAGCGACGGGACCCAGGAGACCCAGTACTTC.

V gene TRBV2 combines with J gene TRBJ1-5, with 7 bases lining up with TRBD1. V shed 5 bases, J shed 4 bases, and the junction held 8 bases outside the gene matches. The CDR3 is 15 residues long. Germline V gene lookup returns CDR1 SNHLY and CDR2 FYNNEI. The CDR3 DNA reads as TGTGCCAGCAGTAAGCTACAGGGGAGAAATCAGCCCCAGCATTTT. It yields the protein CASSKLQGRNQPQHF.

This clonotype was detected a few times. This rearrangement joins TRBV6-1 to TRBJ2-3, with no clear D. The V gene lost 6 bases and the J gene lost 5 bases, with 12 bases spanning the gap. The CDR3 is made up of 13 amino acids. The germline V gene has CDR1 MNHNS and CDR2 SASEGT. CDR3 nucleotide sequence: TGTGCCAGCAGCCTTATTGTTGGAGATACGCAGTATTTT. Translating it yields CASSLIVGDTQYF.

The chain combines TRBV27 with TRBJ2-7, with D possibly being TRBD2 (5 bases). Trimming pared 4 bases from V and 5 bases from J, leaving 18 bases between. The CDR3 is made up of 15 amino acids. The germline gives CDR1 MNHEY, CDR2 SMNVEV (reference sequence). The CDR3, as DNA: TGTGCCAGCAGTTGGATAGCGCTCCCGGTGAACGAGCAGTACTTC. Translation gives CASSWIALPVNEQYF.

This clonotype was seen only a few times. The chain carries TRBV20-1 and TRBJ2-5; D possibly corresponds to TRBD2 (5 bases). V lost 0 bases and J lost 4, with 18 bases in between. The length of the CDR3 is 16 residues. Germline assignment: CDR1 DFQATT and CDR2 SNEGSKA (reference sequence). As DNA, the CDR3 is TGCAGTGCTAGAGATCGTATGTCATGGACTGGAGAGACCCAGTACTTC. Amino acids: CSARDRMSWTGETQYF.

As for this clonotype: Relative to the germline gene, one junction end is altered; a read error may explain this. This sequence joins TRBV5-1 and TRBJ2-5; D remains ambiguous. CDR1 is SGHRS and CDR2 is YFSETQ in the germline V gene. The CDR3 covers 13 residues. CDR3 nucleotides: TGCGCCAGCAGCTTGGAAAGGCAAGAGACCCGGTACTTC. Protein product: CASSLERQETRYF.

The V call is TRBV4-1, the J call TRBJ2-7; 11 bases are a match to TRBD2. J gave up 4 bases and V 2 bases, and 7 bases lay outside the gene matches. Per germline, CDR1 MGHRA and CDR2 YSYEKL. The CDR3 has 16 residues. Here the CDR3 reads CASSQIAGTSGYEQYF. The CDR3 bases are TGCGCCAGCAGCCAAATTGCCGGGACTAGCGGTTACGAGCAGTACTTC.

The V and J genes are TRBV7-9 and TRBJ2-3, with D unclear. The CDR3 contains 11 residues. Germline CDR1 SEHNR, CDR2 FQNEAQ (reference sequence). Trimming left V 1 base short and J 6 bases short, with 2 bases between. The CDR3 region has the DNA TGTGCCAGCAGCTTAGATGATACGCAGTATTTT. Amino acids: CASSLDDTQYF. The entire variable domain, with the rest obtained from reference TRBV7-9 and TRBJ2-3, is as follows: DTGVSQNPRHKITKRGQNVTFRCDPISEHNRLYWYRQTLGQGPEFLTYFQNEAQLEKSRLLSDRFSAERPKGSFSTLEIQRTEQGDSAMYLCASSLDDTQYFGPGTRLTVL.

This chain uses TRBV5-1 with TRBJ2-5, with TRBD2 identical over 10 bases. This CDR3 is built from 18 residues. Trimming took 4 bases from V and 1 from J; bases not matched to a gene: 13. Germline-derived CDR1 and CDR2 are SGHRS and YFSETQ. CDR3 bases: TGCGCCAGCAGCCGGCGCCGTAGCGGGAGGTCGCTCCAAGAGACCCAGTACTTC. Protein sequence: CASSRRRSGRSLQETQYF.

CDR3 coding DNA: TGCAGTGCTAGACGGGTAGCGGGAGGGCGGAGCTCCTACAATGAGCAGTTCTTC. Translating it yields CSARRVAGGRSSYNEQFF. The chain couples TRBV20-1 to TRBJ2-1, with 11 bases identical to TRBD2. The germline V gene has CDR1 DFQATT and CDR2 SNEGSKA (reference sequence). The CDR3 spans 18 residues. V lost 2 bases and J lost 0; bases outside the gene matches: 9.

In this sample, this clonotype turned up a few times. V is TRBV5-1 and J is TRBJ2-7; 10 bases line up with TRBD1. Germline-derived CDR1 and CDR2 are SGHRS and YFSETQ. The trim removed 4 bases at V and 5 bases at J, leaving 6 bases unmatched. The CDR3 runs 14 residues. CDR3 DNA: TGCGCCAGCAGCAAGACAGGGGGCCACCACGAGCAGTACTTC. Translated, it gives CASSKTGGHHEQYF.

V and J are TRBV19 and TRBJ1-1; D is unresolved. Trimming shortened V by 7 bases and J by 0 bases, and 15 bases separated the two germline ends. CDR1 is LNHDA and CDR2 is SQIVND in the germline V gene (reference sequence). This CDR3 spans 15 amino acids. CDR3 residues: CASKDGPVMNTEAFF. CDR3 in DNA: TGTGCCAGTAAAGACGGACCGGTAATGAACACTGAAGCTTTCTTT.

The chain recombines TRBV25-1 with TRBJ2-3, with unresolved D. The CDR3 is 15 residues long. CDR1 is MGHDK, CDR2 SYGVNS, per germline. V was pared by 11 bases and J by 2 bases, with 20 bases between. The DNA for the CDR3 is TGTGCCTTACCTGCCCTCCCCGTCCTCACAGATACGCAGTATTTT. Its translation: CALPALPVLTDTQYF.

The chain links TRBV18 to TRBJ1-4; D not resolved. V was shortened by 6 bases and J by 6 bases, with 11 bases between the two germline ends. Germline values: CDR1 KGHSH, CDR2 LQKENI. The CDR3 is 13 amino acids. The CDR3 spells CASSSREDEKLFF. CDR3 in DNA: TGTGCCAGCTCCTCGCGGGAGGATGAAAAACTGTTTTTT.